A single sample is the source of the 23 T cell receptor beta chains below, sequenced in a study of blood T cell repertoires in COVID-19. The repertoire was sequenced with immunoSEQ multiplex PCR; TCRdb's copy has only in-frame clones and lacks some. The data contain around 280,000 clones, 88% of them singletons. Specimen: peripheral blood. These receptors were collected from a woman aged 30 to 39 with COVID-19, enrolled during active disease.

The chain has TRBV27 and TRBJ1-1; a weak D match, TRBD1 (6 bases). The V and J ends lost 3 bases and 5 bases respectively, with 13 bases between them. Looked up from germline, CDR1 is MNHEY and CDR2 is SMNVEV (reference sequence). The CDR3 runs to 14 residues. The CDR3 reads CASSFLRGGTEAFF. CDR3 DNA: TGTGCCAGCAGTTTCCTAAGGGGGGGGACTGAAGCTTTCTTT.

In this sample, this clone turned up once. The J gene is TRBJ2-4, the V gene TRBV15; tentatively, D is TRBD2 (5 bases). V lost 0 bases and J lost 0, with 12 bases in between. The V gene's germline CDR1 is LNHNV and CDR2 YYDKDF (reference sequence). The CDR3 totals 17 residues. CDR3 sequence (DNA): TGTGCCACCAGCAGAGATCCGGGGTTGGGAGCCAAAAACATTCAGTACTTC. This translates into CATSRDPGLGAKNIQYF.

The rearrangement links TRBV19 to TRBJ1-2; no clear D gene. Germline V gives CDR1 LNHDA, CDR2 SQIVND (reference sequence). This CDR3 spans 16 amino acids. Trimming cost V 1 base and J 0 bases, with 12 bases left between them. The CDR3 sequence: CASSIAPYMPNYGYTF. The CDR3 coding sequence is TGTGCCAGTAGTATAGCCCCATACATGCCTAACTATGGCTACACCTTC.

This chain uses TRBV30 with TRBJ1-2, with D tentatively TRBD1 (5 bases). The CDR3 runs 16 residues. V shed 2 bases and J shed 4 bases, with 20 bases lying between them. From germline, CDR1 is GTSNPN and CDR2 SVGIG (reference sequence). CDR3: CAWSPKGAGYGYGYTF. The CDR3, as DNA: TGTGCCTGGAGTCCTAAAGGGGCAGGGTACGGCTATGGCTACACCTTC.

The chain combines TRBV24-1 with TRBJ2-1, with 8 bases lining up with TRBD1. The J segment lost 13 bases and the V segment lost 7 bases, leaving 8 bases of the junction unmatched. This CDR3 spans 12 amino acids. Germline CDR1 reads KGHDR; CDR2 reads SFDVKD. This chain's CDR3 is CATSRPGTGQFF. The CDR3 nucleotides are TGTGCCACCAGCCGTCCAGGGACAGGTCAGTTCTTC.

This clone was counted once. The rearrangement links TRBV5-1 to TRBJ2-7; D is possibly TRBD1 (6 bases). The CDR3 is 15 amino acids. Trimming took 1 base from V and 6 from J, leaving 17 bases between them. Germline CDR1 reads SGHRS; CDR2 reads YFSETQ. This CDR3 is CASSLYPGAVGEQYF. CDR3 in DNA: TGCGCCAGCAGCTTGTATCCAGGGGCGGTAGGCGAGCAGTACTTC. The full variable domain, its missing parts supplied by reference TRBV5-1 and TRBJ2-7, is KAGVTQTPRYLIKTRGQQVTLSCSPISGHRSVSWYQQTPGQGLQFLFEYFSETQRNKGNFPGRFSGRQFSNSRSEMNVSTLELGDSALYLCASSLYPGAVGEQYFGPGTRLTVT.

This clone occurred many times. The rearrangement uses TRBV19 and TRBJ2-5; 10 bases are a match to TRBD2. Germline V gene sequence: CDR1 LNHDA, CDR2 SQIVND (reference sequence). The trim removed 2 bases at V and 2 bases at J, leaving 5 bases unmatched. The CDR3 spans 16 residues. CDR3: CASSIWTSGWQETQYF. As DNA, the CDR3 is TGTGCCAGTAGTATATGGACTAGCGGCTGGCAAGAGACCCAGTACTTC.

The chain is built from TRBV19 and TRBJ1-4, with D perhaps matching TRBD1 (5 bases). The CDR3 has 13 residues. Germline V gene lookup returns CDR1 LNHDA and CDR2 SQIVND (reference sequence). V gave up 9 bases and J gave up 7 bases, with 15 bases separating them. The DNA for the CDR3 is TGTGCCAGCGCCGGGGGGGATATTGAAAAACTGTTTTTT. Its translation: CASAGGDIEKLFF.

V gene TRBV5-6 combines with J gene TRBJ1-1; 8 bases map to TRBD1. Germline-derived CDR1 and CDR2 are SGHDT and YYEEEE. V dropped 4 bases and J dropped 2; count of bases not matched to a gene: 4. The CDR3 has 14 residues. CDR3 amino acids: CASSPGQGNTEAFF. The CDR3 region has the DNA TGTGCCAGCAGCCCCGGACAGGGCAACACTGAAGCTTTCTTT.

The CDR3 is CASSQGRGYEQYF. CDR3 DNA: TGTGCCAGCAGCCAAGGGAGGGGCTACGAGCAGTACTTC. V and J are TRBV6-5 and TRBJ2-7; TRBD2 matches at 7 bases. This CDR3 has 13 amino acids. J was trimmed by 3 bases and V by 6 bases; bases with no gene match: 5. Germline V gene lookup returns CDR1 MNHEY and CDR2 SVGAGI.

The sample holds a few counts of this clone. The chain carries TRBV5-4 and TRBJ2-1; D is unclear. This CDR3 spans 14 amino acids. Trimming shortened V by 4 bases and J by 0 bases, and 8 bases separated the two germline ends. The germline V gene encodes CDR1 SGHNT and CDR2 YYREEE (reference sequence). CDR3 loop: CASSPLSSYNEQFF. The CDR3 DNA is TGTGCCAGCAGCCCGCTAAGCTCCTACAATGAGCAGTTCTTC.

This chain links TRBV5-1 with TRBJ2-1; possible D gene TRBD1, 5 bases. Germline lookup yields CDR1 SGHRS and CDR2 YFSETQ. V dropped 6 bases and J dropped 5 bases, with 15 bases sitting between them. CDR3 length: 14 amino acids. DNA for the CDR3: TGCGCCAGCAAGTGGCAGGGCCCGGACAATGAGCAGTTCTTC. Amino acid sequence: CASKWQGPDNEQFF.

V usage is TRBV5-1 and J usage is TRBJ2-7; D is ambiguous. Per germline, CDR1 SGHRS and CDR2 YFSETQ. This CDR3 has 13 residues. Trimming took off 0 bases at V and 5 bases at J, with 9 bases between the two ends. CDR3 sequence: CASSLDSRDEQYF. The CDR3 nucleotides read TGCGCCAGCAGCTTGGATTCCCGAGACGAGCAGTACTTC.

V gene TRBV11-2 combines with J gene TRBJ2-7; 8 bases map to TRBD2. V gave up 4 bases and J gave up 2 bases; unmatched junction bases: 7. This CDR3 is 15 amino acids long. Germline lookup yields CDR1 SGHAT and CDR2 FQNNGV. CDR3 in DNA: TGTGCCAGCAGCTCCGCCGGGACTAGGACCTACGAGCAGTACTTC. Protein product: CASSSAGTRTYEQYF.

This chain connects TRBV4-2 to TRBJ2-5; 9 nucleotides match TRBD2. The CDR3 is 16 residues long. J gave up 5 bases and V 0 bases, and 7 bases lay outside the gene matches. CDR1 and CDR2 from the germline V gene are LGHNA and YNFKEQ. The CDR3 nucleotides read TGTGCCAGCAGCCAAGAATCTAGCGGGGTAGGGGAGACCCAGTACTTC. Encoded protein: CASSQESSGVGETQYF.

This clone was counted a few times. The chain carries TRBV27 and TRBJ2-7, with D hard to call. V lost 0 bases to trimming and J lost 9 bases, with 12 bases between them. This CDR3 is built from 13 residues. Germline V lookup: CDR1 MNHEY, CDR2 SMNVEV (reference sequence). The CDR3 DNA reads as TGTGCCAGCAGTTTATCGGCAGGCGCCGGGCAGTACTTC. This encodes CASSLSAGAGQYF.

The rearrangement links TRBV30 to TRBJ2-2; TRBD2 might be the D (5 bases). V was shortened by 1 base and J by 0 bases, with 6 bases between the two germline ends. This CDR3 spans 14 amino acids. Per germline, CDR1 GTSNPN and CDR2 SVGIG (reference sequence). The CDR3 loop is CAWSAGTNTGELFF. Written as DNA, the CDR3 is TGTGCCTGGAGTGCCGGGACGAACACCGGGGAGCTGTTTTTT.

This chain connects TRBV11-2 to TRBJ2-1, with 11 bases that match TRBD2. In germline, CDR1 is SGHAT, CDR2 FQNNGV. V lost 5 bases and J lost 8; bases outside the gene matches: 11. CDR3 size: 16 residues. The CDR3 coding sequence is TGTGCCAGCAGCCCCGTAGCGGGAGGGATTGGAGATGAGCAGTTCTTC. It codes for CASSPVAGGIGDEQFF.

The chain combines TRBV5-1 with TRBJ2-7; 12 nucleotides align to TRBD1. The CDR3 contains 15 residues. V dropped 4 bases and J dropped 5; count of bases not matched to a gene: 7. Per the germline V gene, CDR1 is SGHRS and CDR2 is YFSETQ. The CDR3 DNA sequence: TGCGCCAGCAGCGGGGGACAGGGGGCAAACAACGAGCAGTACTTC. Encoded protein: CASSGGQGANNEQYF.

As for this clone: The same CDR3 is also encoded by other DNA sequences in this sample. This chain links TRBV11-2 with TRBJ2-1; TRBD2 matches 9 bases. V shed 1 base, J shed 4 bases, and the junction held 2 bases outside the gene matches. The CDR3 is 15 amino acids. Germline V gives CDR1 SGHAT, CDR2 FQNNGV. CDR3 bases: TGTGCCAGCAGCTTAGGAACTAGCGGGTACAATGAGCAGTTCTTC. It encodes CASSLGTSGYNEQFF. Variable domain in full (rest from reference TRBV11-2 and TRBJ2-1): EAGVAQSPRYKIIEKRQSVAFWCNPISGHATLYWYQQILGQGPKLLIQFQNNGVVDDSQLPKDRFSAERLKGVDSTLKIQPAKLEDSAVYLCASSLGTSGYNEQFFGPGTRLTVL.

The CDR3 is CATALQGAMTGGKYNEQFF. The CDR3 nucleotides read TGTGCCACAGCTTTGCAGGGGGCGATGACGGGCGGGAAGTACAATGAGCAGTTCTTC. This chain links TRBV10-3 with TRBJ2-1; 8 nucleotides align to TRBD1. V lost 10 bases and J lost 4; bases outside the gene matches: 24. CDR1 is ENHRY and CDR2 is SYGVKD in the germline V gene. The CDR3 has 19 residues.

This chain connects TRBV5-1 to TRBJ2-2; 11 nucleotides agree with TRBD2. Unmatched junction bases numbered 2, after V lost 4 bases and J lost 3 bases. Germline CDR1 reads SGHRS; CDR2 reads YFSETQ. This CDR3 is 15 amino acids long. Here the CDR3 reads CASSPLAGDTGELFF. The CDR3 DNA follows: TGCGCCAGCAGCCCACTAGCGGGGGACACCGGGGAGCTGTTTTTT.

The chain has TRBV18 and TRBJ2-3; D is unclear. Germline CDR1 reads KGHSH; CDR2 reads LQKENI. The CDR3 is made up of 14 amino acids. V was trimmed by 3 bases and J by 0 bases, leaving 7 bases between them. The CDR3, as DNA: TGTGCCAGCTCACCCTCCAGAAGCACAGATACGCAGTATTTT. Encoded protein: CASSPSRSTDTQYF. Supplemented by reference TRBV18 and TRBJ2-3, the full variable domain reads NAGVMQNPRHLVRRRGQEARLRCSPMKGHSHVYWYRQLPEEGLKFMVYLQKENIIDESGMPKERFSAEFPKEGPSILRIQQVVRGDSAAYFCASSPSRSTDTQYFGPGTRLTVL.